This T cell receptor beta chain was captured in a study of identical twins. Study-level findings and limits: Reduced insertions were recorded for abundant cord blood beta clonotypes, with no such pattern in memory repertoires.

Using its own MiXCR run on the 5' RACE reads, TCRdb lists one record per CDR3 protein. This sample has fewer than 900,000 distinct CDR3 sequences; 21% occur once, and the top ten carry over 4%. V lost 5 bases and J 0 bases, leaving 14 bases between the germline ends. This CDR3 is 16 amino acids long. Germline CDR1 SGHTA, CDR2 FQGTGA. Note on this clonotype: Its antigen is unknown.

This sample also appeared in a second study, on T cells expressing NK-cell markers. That investigation notes: These same clonotypes (in several donors) also led the CD3+CD56-NKG2C+ fraction. Whether the expanded NKG2C+ T cell clones recognized HCMV remained unclear.

The receptor was isolated from a young woman in good health. The material sequenced was PBMCs. The V and J genes are TRBV7-3 and TRBJ2-1, with a tentative D call TRBD1 (8 bases). The CDR3 is CASSPNRGGSYNEQFF. In DNA, the CDR3 is TGTGCCAGCAGCCCCAACAGGGGGGGCTCCTACAATGAGCAGTTCTTC.